The next 30 T cell receptor beta chains were all read from a single sample in a study of cytomegalovirus exposure and HLA in healthy donors. PCR amplification relied on 60 Vbeta primers (plus 13 Jbeta primers). Sequencing used immunoSEQ multiplex PCR; TCRdb keeps in-frame clones, though not all of them. The listing records 70,000 to 85,000 clones. Material for sequencing was PBMCs. These receptor sequences come from a female donor in good health and CMV-seropositive.

The J gene is TRBJ1-1, the V gene TRBV6-5, with a possible D match to TRBD1 (5 bases). This CDR3 comprises 15 residues. The germline V gene encodes CDR1 MNHEY and CDR2 SVGAGI. V lost 0 bases, J lost 1 base, and 9 bases lay in between. The CDR3 region is CASSYSTAWNTEAFF. Here the CDR3 DNA reads TGTGCCAGCAGTTACTCGACAGCCTGGAACACTGAAGCTTTCTTT.

The gene calls are TRBV2 and TRBJ2-1, with D possibly being TRBD1 (5 bases). V was trimmed by 11 bases and J by 3 bases, leaving 17 bases between them. The CDR3 spans 14 residues. From germline, CDR1 is SNHLY and CDR2 FYNNEI. The DNA for the CDR3 is TGTGCCGGAAGATTAGGGGTGGGCTACAATGAGCAGTTCTTC. It encodes CAGRLGVGYNEQFF.

The V and J genes are TRBV5-1 and TRBJ2-3, with 9 bases that match TRBD2. CDR1 is SGHRS and CDR2 is YFSETQ in the germline V gene. J lost 2 bases, V lost 1 base, and 2 bases had no gene match. This CDR3 has 15 residues. DNA for the CDR3: TGCGCCAGCAGCTTGCCTAGCGGGGACACAGATACGCAGTATTTT. It is translated as CASSLPSGDTDTQYF.

V is TRBV15 and J is TRBJ2-5, with D tentatively TRBD2 (6 bases). Trimming shortened V by 7 bases and J by 2 bases, and 17 bases separated the two germline ends. The CDR3 has 15 residues. CDR1 and CDR2 (germline): LNHNV, YYDKDF (reference sequence). CDR3 nucleotide sequence: TGTGCCACCACCCGGAGAGGGGACTCACAAGAGACCCAGTACTTC. It codes for CATTRRGDSQETQYF.

The V and J genes are TRBV11-3 and TRBJ2-1, with 7 positions matching TRBD2. Germline CDR1 is SGHNT and CDR2 is YENEEA. The CDR3 is 14 residues long. V dropped 4 bases and J dropped 4; count of bases not matched to a gene: 4. The CDR3 DNA sequence: TGTGCCAGCAGCTCCGGGACTACATACAATGAGCAGTTCTTC. Its protein is CASSSGTTYNEQFF.

CDR3: CASSFSDTEAFF. The CDR3 DNA sequence: TGTGCCAGCAGCTTTAGCGACACTGAAGCTTTCTTT. J is TRBJ1-1 and V is TRBV7-9, with D unresolved. Trimming stripped 3 bases from V and 3 bases from J, with 5 bases between. CDR1 SEHNR and CDR2 FQNEAQ come from the germline V gene (reference sequence). This CDR3 is built from 12 residues.

About this clone itself: This sample also contains other DNA sequences that code for the same CDR3. The chain employs TRBV5-4 and TRBJ1-1; TRBD1 agrees at 9 bases. Losses at the gene ends were 6 bases for V and 2 bases for J; bases not matched to a gene: 5. Germline V CDR1 and CDR2: SGHNT, YYREEE (reference sequence). The CDR3 has 14 residues. CDR3 sequence reads: CASTTGGGNTEAFF. In DNA form, the CDR3 reads TGTGCCAGCACCACAGGGGGCGGTAACACTGAAGCTTTCTTT.

This chain joins TRBV4-1 and TRBJ1-1, with 8 positions matching TRBD1. The CDR3 extends over 15 amino acids. The junction had 10 bases not matched to a gene; V was cut back by 1 base and J by 9 bases. The germline V gene encodes CDR1 MGHRA and CDR2 YSYEKL. The CDR3 reads CASSQVDRDVIQAFF. The CDR3 coding sequence is TGCGCCAGCAGCCAAGTGGACAGGGATGTTATACAAGCTTTCTTT.

The chain carries TRBV6-5 and TRBJ2-1, with no clear D. Germline V gene lookup returns CDR1 MNHEY and CDR2 SVGAGI. The length of the CDR3 is 16 residues. The V end was cut by 0 bases, the J end by 7 bases, with 16 bases between. The CDR3 spells CASSYSGGSAGNEQFF. DNA for the CDR3: TGTGCCAGCAGTTACTCGGGTGGTAGTGCCGGGAATGAGCAGTTCTTC.

The rearrangement joins TRBV6-5 to TRBJ1-1; possibly TRBD1 for D (6 bases). V shed 7 bases and J shed 2 bases, with 17 bases lying between them. Germline-derived CDR1 and CDR2 are MNHEY and SVGAGI. The CDR3 is 15 amino acids. The DNA for the CDR3 is TGTGCCAGCATTTCCCTCGGACAGACAAACACTGAAGCTTTCTTT. Translating gives CASISLGQTNTEAFF.

V usage is TRBV4-1 and J usage is TRBJ1-2; D not resolved. With 1 base removed from V and 7 bases from J, the gap between germline ends came to 13 bases. CDR1 is MGHRA, CDR2 YSYEKL, per germline. The CDR3 covers 14 residues. The CDR3 nucleotides are TGCGCCAGCAGCCAAGTCCCGGGATTAGGTGGCTACACCTTC. As protein: CASSQVPGLGGYTF.

V and J are TRBV6-5 and TRBJ2-5; 7 positions match TRBD2. CDR3 length: 15 residues. Losses at the gene ends were 2 bases for V and 2 bases for J; bases not matched to a gene: 5. Germline-derived CDR1 and CDR2 are MNHEY and SVGAGI. CDR3 protein: CASSYAGTTQETQYF. In nucleotides, the CDR3 is TGTGCCAGCAGTTACGCCGGGACTACACAAGAGACCCAGTACTTC.

This chain joins TRBV4-1 and TRBJ2-1; unclear D gene. From germline, CDR1 is MGHRA and CDR2 YSYEKL. V lost 1 base to trimming and J lost 4 bases, with 11 bases between them. The CDR3 runs to 15 residues. The CDR3 DNA is TGCGCCAGCAGCCAAGCTGGCGGTGGATACAATGAGCAGTTCTTC. Protein: CASSQAGGGYNEQFF.

CDR3 DNA sequence: TGTGCCAGCAGCTTAGGTGAGGTGACTAGGAACACAGATACGCAGTATTTT. This sequence encodes CASSLGEVTRNTDTQYF. This chain links TRBV7-9 with TRBJ2-3; possible D gene TRBD2, 6 bases. The V end lost 1 base, the J end lost 2 bases, and 16 bases lay between the germline ends. The germline V gene encodes CDR1 SEHNR and CDR2 FQNEAQ (reference sequence). This CDR3 is built from 17 residues.

The V call is TRBV6-5, the J call TRBJ2-7; 7 bases fit TRBD2. Germline-derived CDR1 and CDR2 are MNHEY and SVGAGI. The CDR3 has 15 amino acids. V was clipped by 1 base and J by 6 bases; unmatched bases: 9. CDR3 amino acids: CASSYYTRERGEQYF. In DNA form, the CDR3 reads TGTGCCAGCAGTTACTATACGCGGGAGAGGGGCGAGCAGTACTTC.

V usage is TRBV30 and J usage is TRBJ2-7, with 9 bases matching TRBD2. With V trimmed by 0 bases and J by 2 bases, 11 bases remained unmatched. Germline-derived CDR1 and CDR2 are GTSNPN and SVGIG (reference sequence). This CDR3 comprises 17 residues. CDR3 DNA: TGTGCCTGGAGTGTGCGCCGGGGGCGGGGGGGCACCTACGAGCAGTACTTC. Its translation is CAWSVRRGRGGTYEQYF.

The gene calls are TRBV27 and TRBJ2-7; 7 nucleotides match TRBD1. CDR1 is MNHEY and CDR2 is SMNVEV in the germline V gene (reference sequence). After removal of 3 bases from V and 7 bases from J, the junction contained 6 bases not matched to a gene. This CDR3 is built from 13 residues. For the CDR3, the DNA is TGTGCCAGCAGTTTGACAGGGCAGAGGGAGCAGTACTTC. This codes for CASSLTGQREQYF.

The chain couples TRBV2 to TRBJ1-6; 8 bases align to TRBD1. Trimming cost V 7 bases and J 6 bases; bases outside gene matches: 2. The CDR3 is made up of 13 amino acids. Germline loops: CDR1 SNHLY, CDR2 FYNNEI. CDR3 sequence (DNA): TGTGCCAGCAACGGACAGGGTAATTCACCCCTCCACTTT. Translated: CASNGQGNSPLHF.

J is TRBJ2-7 and V is TRBV30; 9 nucleotides align to TRBD2. This CDR3 contains 13 residues. J gave up 1 base and V 5 bases, and 3 bases lay outside the gene matches. Germline CDR1 reads GTSNPN; CDR2 reads SVGIG (reference sequence). The CDR3 is CAWGTSPSYEQYF. CDR3 nucleotides: TGTGCCTGGGGGACTAGCCCTTCCTACGAGCAGTACTTC.

The chain couples TRBV4-3 to TRBJ2-7; TRBD1 aligns across 7 bases. This CDR3 has 16 amino acids. Germline values: CDR1 LGHNA, CDR2 YSLEER. The trim removed 1 base at V and 2 bases at J, leaving 8 bases unmatched. CDR3 nucleotide sequence: TGCGCCAGCAGCCAAGGGACCGGGACAGCGACCTACGAGCAGTACTTC. It translates to CASSQGTGTATYEQYF.

This chain uses TRBV28 with TRBJ1-1, with TRBD1 as a possible D gene (6 bases). Germline CDR1 MDHEN, CDR2 SYDVKM. V was trimmed by 5 bases and J by 7 bases, leaving 11 bases between them. The CDR3 is 12 amino acids. The CDR3 sequence is CASSRDILEAFF. CDR3 DNA: TGTGCCAGCAGTCGGGACATCCTTGAAGCTTTCTTT.

The chain couples TRBV27 to TRBJ1-1; 7 bases line up with TRBD1. The CDR3 length is 13 residues. CDR1 is MNHEY, CDR2 SMNVEV, per germline (reference sequence). The V segment lost 6 bases and the J segment 4 bases; nucleotides outside the gene matches: 5. Written as DNA, the CDR3 is TGTGCCAGCAGGTCGACAGGGTCCACTGAAGCTTTCTTT. Its translation: CASRSTGSTEAFF.

The rearrangement joins TRBV21-1 to TRBJ2-7; the table's D call of TRBD2 was not tested on the DNA. TRBV21-1 counts as a pseudogene. This CDR3 comprises 15 residues. The CDR3 is CASSSRTSGAYEQYF. The CDR3 nucleotides read TGTGCCAGCAGCAGCCGGACTAGCGGGGCCTACGAGCAGTACTTC.

The CDR3 DNA reads as TGTGCCTGGAGTAACGGGACTAGCAGTATAGATACGCAGTATTTT. This sequence encodes CAWSNGTSSIDTQYF. The V call is TRBV30, the J call TRBJ2-3; 9 bases are a match to TRBD2. Germline V gene data show CDR1 as GTSNPN and CDR2 as SVGIG (reference sequence). The junction had 8 bases not matched to a gene; V was cut back by 2 bases and J by 5 bases. The length of the CDR3 is 15 residues.

The CDR3 DNA is TGTGCCAGCGCTAGCGGGGCCCGGCAGTACTTC. The encoded protein is CASASGARQYF. The gene calls are TRBV7-8 and TRBJ2-7; 9 bases are shared with TRBD2. Losses at the gene ends were 8 bases for V and 9 bases for J; bases not matched to a gene: 5. Germline CDR1 and CDR2: SGHVS and FQNEAQ. CDR3 length: 11 residues.

This chain links TRBV7-9 with TRBJ1-3; 8 positions match TRBD1. V shed 5 bases and J 0 bases; nucleotides not matched to a gene: 9. The CDR3 is 17 residues long. Germline loops: CDR1 SEHNR, CDR2 FQNEAQ (reference sequence). CDR3 coding DNA: TGTGCCAGCAGCAGAGGTGTTGACAGGGGCTCTGGAAACACCATATATTTT. Translated, it gives CASSRGVDRGSGNTIYF.

The chain combines TRBV5-1 with TRBJ2-2, with 11 bases aligning to TRBD2. V was clipped by 4 bases and J by 2 bases; unmatched bases: 4. This CDR3 is built from 16 residues. CDR1 is SGHRS and CDR2 is YFSETQ in the germline V gene. DNA of the CDR3: TGCGCCAGCAGCCCGACTAGCGGGGTTAACACCGGGGAGCTGTTTTTT. As protein: CASSPTSGVNTGELFF.

CDR3 residues: CASSVAGTSEYNEQFF. CDR3 bases: TGTGCCAGCAGCGTAGCTGGGACTAGCGAATACAATGAGCAGTTCTTC. The V call is TRBV9, the J call TRBJ2-1; TRBD2 aligns across 10 bases. Germline assignment: CDR1 SGDLS and CDR2 YYNGEE. The CDR3 length is 16 residues. The junction had 4 bases not matched to a gene; V was cut back by 0 bases and J by 4 bases.

The chain links TRBV18 to TRBJ2-1, with 10 bases lining up with TRBD1. Germline V gene sequence: CDR1 KGHSH, CDR2 LQKENI. The CDR3 spans 17 residues. V shed 0 bases, J shed 8 bases, and the junction held 10 bases outside the gene matches. CDR3 DNA: TGTGCCAGCTCACCACCGAATCCGGGACAGGGGTGGGATGAGCAGTTCTTC. This codes for CASSPPNPGQGWDEQFF.

The rearrangement links TRBV4-3 to TRBJ1-3, with 10 bases aligning to TRBD1. Losses at the gene ends were 4 bases for V and 2 bases for J; bases not matched to a gene: 11. CDR3 length: 18 residues. Germline V gene data show CDR1 as LGHNA and CDR2 as YSLEER. Here the CDR3 DNA reads TGCGCCAGCAGCCTAACATTACCGGGACAGGGGACTGGAAACACCATATATTTT. It encodes CASSLTLPGQGTGNTIYF.